This T cell receptor (beta chain) was captured by sequencing in a study of graft-versus-host responses after intestinal transplantation. Study-level information: Recipients had multivisceral, liver-intestinal, or isolated intestinal transplants. After anti-thymocyte globulin induction, recipients took tacrolimus and steroids for 3 to 4 years.

On this clone itself: The antigen remains undetermined.

Study-wide findings and caveats: The authors found GvH clones in recipient marrow, some appearing first in ileum or blood.

This table comes from immunoSEQ multiplex PCR, and its TCRdb copy is limited to in-frame clones, with some not included. There are around 99,000 clones in the sample; just over 90% occur only once, and roughly 2% lies in the top ten. The material sequenced was unstimulated CD8+ T cells sorted from spleen or lymph node cells, taken before intestinal transplant. The sequence came from a human donor who received an intestinal transplant.

The CDR3 DNA sequence: TGTGCCAGCAGCCCGATCCAACTAGCGGGGGGGCCCTCAGATACGCAGTATTTT. This gives the protein CASSPIQLAGGPSDTQYF. This chain joins TRBV27 and TRBJ2-3, with TRBD2 matching 13 bases. The CDR3 has 18 amino acids. Unmatched junction bases numbered 13, after V lost 6 bases and J lost 4 bases. Germline lookup yields CDR1 MNHEY and CDR2 SMNVEV (reference sequence).